Shown below are 10 T cell receptor beta chains from a single sample sequenced in a study of molecular identifiers for immune sequencing clone quantification. MiXCR was run by TCRdb on the PCR reads, yielding one entry per CDR3 protein. Of more than 450,000 distinct CDR3 sequences listed, 20% to 25% were seen once; the top ten hold under 0.85%. Sequencing input: naive CD8+ T cells from blood, with Jurkat cell RNA spiked in. Subset reported: FACS-sorted CD8+CD4-CCR7+CD45RA+ naive T cells. The source of these receptors is a human donor in good health. Some libraries in this study had Jurkat cell RNA spiked in.

There are a few counts of this clonotype. V gene TRBV30 combines with J gene TRBJ1-5; D is uncertain. V was trimmed by 1 base and J by 1 base, leaving 8 bases between them. The V gene's germline CDR1 is GTSNPN and CDR2 SVGIG (reference sequence). The CDR3 is made up of 14 amino acids. CDR3: CAWSAGWSNQPQHF. CDR3 DNA: TGTGCCTGGAGTGCGGGTTGGAGCAATCAGCCCCAGCATTTT.

This clonotype showed up just a few times. V is TRBV7-9 and J is TRBJ2-2; D remains unclear. The CDR3 is 13 amino acids. The germline CDR1 and CDR2 sequences are SEHNR and FQNEAQ (reference sequence). V gave up 5 bases and J gave up 5 bases, with 9 bases separating them. The CDR3 loop is CASSLTSTGELFF. CDR3 nucleotides: TGTGCCAGCAGCCTTACGAGTACCGGGGAGCTGTTTTTT.

In regard to this clonotype: One base away lies a much larger clone, so this may be a sequencing read error. The rearrangement links TRBV12-3 or TRBV12-4 to TRBJ1-1; 9 nucleotides match TRBD1. The junction had 7 bases not matched to a gene; V was cut back by 6 bases and J by 5 bases. CDR3 length equals 14 residues. In DNA form, the CDR3 reads TGTGCCAGCAGACCGACAGGGGGTGGGACTGAAGCTTTCTTT. Its protein is CASRPTGGGTEAFF.

This clonotype was seen only a few times. The chain links TRBV7-2 to TRBJ2-7, with D tentatively TRBD1 (6 bases). The CDR3 totals 14 residues. Germline values: CDR1 SGHTA, CDR2 FQGNSA. The V gene lost 5 bases and the J gene lost 1 base, with 12 bases spanning the gap. The CDR3 loop is CASSIIQGSYEQYF. CDR3 in DNA: TGTGCCAGCAGCATAATACAGGGTTCCTACGAGCAGTACTTC.

This clonotype has only a few counts. The chain employs TRBV10-3 and TRBJ1-5; 10 positions agree with TRBD1. CDR1 and CDR2 from the germline V gene are ENHRY and SYGVKD. Trimming cost V 7 bases and J 5 bases; bases outside gene matches: 8. The CDR3 is 15 residues long. The CDR3, as DNA: TGTGCCATCAAGGCCGGGACAGGGGCATATCAGCCCCAGCATTTT. Its protein product is CAIKAGTGAYQPQHF.

This clonotype was observed at least ten times. The rearrangement joins TRBV5-1 to TRBJ1-1, with D possibly being TRBD1 (5 bases). Trimming removed 6 bases from V and 6 bases from J, with 12 bases in between. From germline, CDR1 is SGHRS and CDR2 YFSETQ. The CDR3 consists of 12 residues. This CDR3 reads CASTELGAEAFF. The DNA of the CDR3 is TGCGCCAGCACTGAGTTGGGGGCTGAAGCTTTCTTT.

The genes are TRBV4-1 and TRBJ2-7; D gene uncertain. Trimming removed 2 bases at V and 2 bases at J, with 19 bases between. The CDR3 spans 17 residues. Germline values: CDR1 MGHRA, CDR2 YSYEKL. CDR3 residues: CASSQTLFTDPAYEQYF. Here the CDR3 DNA reads TGCGCCAGCAGCCAAACACTCTTCACTGACCCAGCCTACGAGCAGTACTTC.

The table lists this clonotype with many counts. Written as DNA, the CDR3 is TGTGCCAGCAGTTTACTAGGGGATCAGCCCCAGCATTTT. The encoded protein is CASSLLGDQPQHF. The gene calls are TRBV27 and TRBJ1-5, with D perhaps matching TRBD1 (5 bases). Germline CDR1 reads MNHEY; CDR2 reads SMNVEV (reference sequence). Trimming took 2 bases from V and 5 from J, leaving 7 bases between them. This CDR3 has 13 amino acids.

This clonotype was observed at least ten times. The gene calls are TRBV6-2 or TRBV6-3 and TRBJ1-1, with TRBD1 matching over 9 bases. The CDR3 is made up of 14 amino acids. Looked up from germline, CDR1 is MNHEY and CDR2 is SVGEGT. V lost 6 bases to trimming and J lost 6 bases; unmatched junction nucleotides: 8. The chain's CDR3 is CASRYTGGFAEAFF. Written as DNA, the CDR3 is TGTGCCAGCAGGTACACAGGGGGCTTCGCTGAAGCTTTCTTT.

A note on this clonotype: It may be a read error: a sequence one base away is much more abundant. The chain uses TRBV4-2 and TRBJ1-5; D call uncertain. The V and J ends lost 0 bases and 12 bases respectively, with 18 bases between them. This CDR3 comprises 15 residues. Germline V gene lookup returns CDR1 LGHNA and CDR2 YNFKEQ. CDR3 region: CASSQDESLRGYQHF. DNA for the CDR3: TGTGCCAGCAGCCAAGATGAGTCGCTGCGAGGTTACCAGCATTTT.